This TCR beta chain came from a study of blood T cells in healthy people across ages. It was with a sample-barcoded 5' primer and a J-beta primer mix that a second PCR of about 6 to 11 cycles was run. TCRdb reanalysed the 5' RACE reads using MiXCR and keeps one entry per CDR3 protein. Of over 1,500,000 distinct CDR3 sequences in the sample, approximately 40% are singletons; the top ten hold under 25%. The V end lost 1 base, the J end lost 2 bases, and 13 bases lay between the germline ends. CDR3 length: 16 amino acids. Germline loops: CDR1 SEHNR, CDR2 FQNEAQ (reference sequence). This receptor was identified in a human donor in good health. The chain links TRBV7-9 to TRBJ2-3, with a possible D match to TRBD2 (6 bases). Sample: blood. CDR3 amino acids: CASSLGPADYTDTQYF. The CDR3 DNA is TGTGCCAGCAGCTTAGGACCAGCGGACTACACAGATACGCAGTATTTT.